This T cell receptor beta chain was identified during a study of T-cell memory formation after mild COVID-19 (dated by TCRdb to about 2021). For context, the study as a whole: Most TCR sequence clusters were specific to one of the two donors. In a couple of donors, T-cell clones that expanded and contracted after mild COVID-19 were tracked by sequencing TCRalpha and TCRbeta repertoires over time. Two young, previously healthy adult volunteers made up the cohort, one male and one female. On the study overall, not on this receptor specifically: From day 15 to 85, contracting clones showed balanced CD4/CD8 phenotypes, whereas a second wave of clones that expanded from day 15 to 37 leaned towards CD4+. Contracting CD4+ clones turned up mainly in the CM and EM memory subsets, whereas EMRA was where CD8+ clones were enriched. Some responding clones were found in pre-infection memory, which suggests that pre-existing cross-reactive memory T cells took part in the SARS-CoV-2 response. The study covered only a couple of mild cases, and larger cohorts including severe cases with pre-infection samples were considered necessary. The second-wave clones that peaked on day 37 were not confirmed to be SARS-CoV-2 specific.

To note about this clonotype: Its antigen is still unknown. No much larger clone exists at a distance of one base, and base qualities are not known.

This sample was sequenced with an Illumina NovaSeq 6000. TCRalpha and TCRbeta cDNA libraries were built by 5'RACE with constant-segment primers, adding sample barcodes and unique molecular identifiers. Trizol reagent was used to extract RNA from every sample. Amplification of the libraries took two PCR steps, and the second step added a second sample barcode plus Illumina TruSeq adapters. Sequencing of libraries was performed on an Illumina NovaSeq with 2 x 150 bp paired-end reads. As for the original processing: Demultiplexing of reads and collapsing into UMI-guided consensus sequences were performed with migec v1.2.7. Using mixcr v2.1.11, the UMI consensuses were aligned to TRA and TRB V and J templates and assembled into clonotypes. A clonotype was counted as expanded or contracted only if both edgeR and NoisET called the change significant, with noise models trained on biological replicates. edgeR calls used a false discovery rate-adjusted p below 0.01 and a log2 fold-change threshold of 1. PCA with hierarchical clustering of max-normalized trajectories of the 1000 most abundant clonotypes was used as exploratory dynamics analysis. Separately sequenced CD4+ and CD8+ repertoires were used to assign a CD4 or CD8 phenotype to each responding clone. Through fastp at Q25 and MiXCR, TCRdb rebuilt clones from the public reads, retaining in-frame beta chains. Here each entry gathers all rows of one CDR3 protein and keeps the most common genes and DNA. The V and J calls were not made by the authors but by TCRdb's processing. The sample records hundreds of thousands of distinct CDR3 sequences, around 27% of which are singletons. The leading ten clones occupy around 12% of the sample.

Trimming removed 6 bases from V and 2 bases from J, leaving 14 bases between the germline ends. Including cysteine and phenylalanine, the CDR3 has 14 amino acids. Solely the CDR3 DNA is kept, with 42 bases framed from the first base. CDR1 is given as SGHRS and CDR2 as YFSETQ, both from the germline V gene. Ficoll-Paque density gradient centrifugation was the method used to isolate PBMCs. Sequenced sample: PBMCs or a T cell subset sorted from them (not recorded which). The TCR originated in an adult woman who had mild COVID-19 (a few samples of this study predate the infection). The sample titles of this study are shuffled in the database, so cell type and time point are left out; the donor was told from shared clones. Rearrangement joined TRBV5-1 to TRBJ2-5; TRBD1 could be the D gene, as 6 bases match. The CDR3 sequence is CASTSQGRQETQYF. The bases read TGCGCCAGCACCTCACAGGGTAGGCAAGAGACCCAGTACTTC.